This is a list of T cell receptor beta chains from one sample in a study of identical twins. TCRdb recomputed calls from the 5' RACE reads with MiXCR, one row per CDR3 protein. The sample lists around 490,000 distinct CDR3 sequences, 13% to 15% seen once, with nearly 0.45% in the top ten. The data also belong to a second study, concerning yellow fever vaccine responses in identical twins.

Sequencing was done on a sample of CD4+ T cells sorted from blood. The receptors derive from a woman aged 18-35 years in good health. Each CDR3 is given with its conserved first and last residue.

v_gene	CDR3aa
TRBV10-3	CAISETLGPSAVHNEQFF
TRBV10-2	CASGGGETQYF
TRBV14	CASSHDRGLVWNEQFF
TRBV3-1	CASSPYGGNEQFF
TRBV14	CASSQGPAGGHGTGELFF
TRBV6-5	CASSFTSGGATGELFF
TRBV24-1	CATSDPDITSTDTQYF
TRBV2	CASSGLLINEQFF
TRBV20-1	CSVTTRQETQYF
TRBV9	CASSVEISNNEQFF
TRBV20-1	CSANPTPFVSEAFF
TRBV5-1	CASSLAGATPFSYEQYF
TRBV28	CASSFFWQGGGYTF
TRBV7-2	CASSLNGYEQYF
TRBV5-1	CASSWGGSNTEAFF
TRBV10-3	CAISVGPRDHNSPLHF
TRBV28	CASSFQTGGDEKLFF
TRBV3-1	CASSRRGASINNEQFF
TRBV2	CASESLAGVGTEQFF
TRBV5-1	CASSLVQRENNEQFF
TRBV5-1	CASSLSRSGANVLTF
TRBV12-3/TRBV12-4	CASSLDSVQETQYF
TRBV15	CATSRDFAGGPYNEQFF
TRBV5-1	CASSPGGGTEAFF
TRBV20-1	CSAISGGWISYNEQFF
TRBV12-3/TRBV12-4	CASSLTLPGANVLTF
TRBV10-3	CAISLTGDSYNEQFF
TRBV23-1	CASSQSGTGNEKLFF
TRBV10-2	CASKWTSVNEQFF
TRBV12-3/TRBV12-4	CASGRTGTSGNTIYF
TRBV7-9	CASSGRGTSGYNEQFF
TRBV18	CASSPRGLGYAEAFF
TRBV20-1	CSGYGHNSYNEQFF
TRBV20-1	CSAPPPLAGGPVGELFF
TRBV5-1	CASSSATGLAGTFTDTQYF
TRBV3-1	CASSQSGDLINEQFF
TRBV18	CASSRSGSSSYEQYF
TRBV11-2	CASSPGVGSYNEQFF
TRBV2	CASRLAGGIQETQYF
TRBV5-1	CASSLRTGGFTDTQYF
TRBV10-3	CAIRPGQVPLEQYF
TRBV11-2	CASSLPPGGEQYF
TRBV11-1	CASSLAGSRPRSSYNEQFF
TRBV5-1	CASSLGGTENYGYTF
TRBV3-1	CASSHSGGTGELFF
TRBV12-3/TRBV12-4	CASSFWGVNQPQHF
TRBV7-9	CASSLEVGQETQYF